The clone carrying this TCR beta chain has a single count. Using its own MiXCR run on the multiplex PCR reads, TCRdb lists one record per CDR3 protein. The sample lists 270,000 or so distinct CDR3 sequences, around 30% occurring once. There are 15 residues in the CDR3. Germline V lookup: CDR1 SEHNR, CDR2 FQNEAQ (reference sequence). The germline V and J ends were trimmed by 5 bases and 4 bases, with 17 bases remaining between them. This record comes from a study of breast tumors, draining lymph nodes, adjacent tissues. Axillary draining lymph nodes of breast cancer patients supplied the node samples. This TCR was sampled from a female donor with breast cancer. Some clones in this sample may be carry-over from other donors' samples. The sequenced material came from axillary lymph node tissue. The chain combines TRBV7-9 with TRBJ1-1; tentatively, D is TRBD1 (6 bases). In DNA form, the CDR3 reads TGTGCCAGCAGCGCAGGGGACGCCAGCGGCACTGAAGCTTTCTTT. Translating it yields CASSAGDASGTEAFF. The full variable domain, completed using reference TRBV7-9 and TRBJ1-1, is DTGVSQNPRHKITKRGQNVTFRCDPISEHNRLYWYRQTLGQGPEFLTYFQNEAQLEKSRLLSDRFSAERPKGSFSTLEIQRTEQGDSAMYLCASSAGDASGTEAFFGQGTRLTVV.